What follows are 25 T cell receptor beta chains derived from one specimen sequenced in a study of blood T cells in healthy people across ages. Using a J-beta primer mix together with a sample-barcoded 5' primer, a second PCR was run for roughly 7 to 11 cycles. A single record per CDR3 protein comes from TCRdb applying MiXCR to the 5' RACE reads. Of hundreds of thousands of distinct CDR3 sequences in the sample, roughly 58% were seen once. Specimen: blood. The receptors were sampled from a man in his 60s in good health.

This clonotype was counted a few times. V is TRBV28 and J is TRBJ1-2, with a possible D match to TRBD1 (5 bases). The CDR3 runs to 13 residues. The ends were cut back, 10 bases at V and 4 bases at J, with 16 bases in the middle. From germline, CDR1 is MDHEN and CDR2 SYDVKM. The chain's CDR3 is CATDGGYSYGYTF. The CDR3 DNA sequence: TGTGCCACCGACGGGGGATACAGCTATGGCTACACCTTC.

The V call is TRBV6-6, the J call TRBJ2-7; D is possibly TRBD1 (6 bases). CDR1 and CDR2 from the germline V gene are MNHNY and SVGAGI (reference sequence). This CDR3 comprises 15 residues. V was cut by 0 bases and J by 3 bases, with 12 bases left in between. CDR3: CASSYSTATGYEQYF. The CDR3 DNA sequence: TGTGCCAGCAGTTACTCGACCGCGACAGGCTACGAGCAGTACTTC.

This sequence joins TRBV20-1 and TRBJ1-1; maybe TRBD1 (6 bases). V was cut by 1 base and J by 0 bases, with 27 bases left in between. The CDR3 is 20 amino acids. From germline, CDR1 is DFQATT and CDR2 SNEGSKA (reference sequence). The CDR3 sequence is CSARGIKGEAGVYMNTEAFF. CDR3 nucleotide sequence: TGCAGTGCTAGAGGTATTAAGGGTGAAGCAGGGGTCTACATGAACACTGAAGCTTTCTTT.

The chain has TRBV4-2 and TRBJ2-5; D perhaps matches TRBD1 (5 bases). The germline gives CDR1 LGHNA, CDR2 YNFKEQ. The CDR3 consists of 15 residues. With 1 base removed from V and 2 bases from J, the gap between germline ends came to 11 bases. In nucleotides, the CDR3 is TGTGCCAGCAGCCAAGTGGGGCCCCCGCAAGAGACCCAGTACTTC. This codes for CASSQVGPPQETQYF.

V usage is TRBV29-1 and J usage is TRBJ2-1, with D possibly matching TRBD1 (6 bases). CDR1 and CDR2 from the germline V gene are SQVTM and ANQGSEA. V gave up 7 bases and J gave up 12 bases, with 19 bases separating them. CDR3 length: 12 residues. CDR3 in amino acids: CSAIQGVDGQFF. CDR3 DNA sequence: TGCAGCGCGATACAGGGAGTCGATGGGCAGTTCTTC.

This clonotype has ten or more counts. V and J are TRBV20-1 and TRBJ1-4, with unresolved D. Germline V gene data show CDR1 as DFQATT and CDR2 as SNEGSKA (reference sequence). The germline V and J ends were trimmed by 3 bases and 4 bases, with 12 bases remaining between them. The CDR3 is 14 amino acids. CDR3 amino acids: CSAREPPRNEKLFF. DNA of the CDR3: TGCAGTGCTAGGGAACCGCCTCGTAATGAAAAACTGTTTTTT.

This clonotype has only a few counts. The V gene is TRBV9, the J gene TRBJ2-5; D remains ambiguous. CDR1 is SGDLS, CDR2 YYNGEE, per germline. Trimming cost V 0 bases and J 5 bases, with 8 bases left between them. There are 13 residues in the CDR3. CDR3 coding DNA: TGTGCCAGCAGCGTAGCCTTCCTCGAGACCCAGTACTTC. Its translation is CASSVAFLETQYF.

This clonotype was seen a handful of times. J is TRBJ1-2 and V is TRBV10-3; 11 bases align to TRBD1. Germline values: CDR1 ENHRY, CDR2 SYGVKD. With V trimmed by 6 bases and J by 2 bases, 5 bases remained unmatched. The CDR3 loop spans 15 amino acids. The CDR3 DNA reads as TGTGCCATCAGCGGGACAGGGGGATCGAACTATGGCTACACCTTC. Protein sequence: CAISGTGGSNYGYTF.

The V call is TRBV6-6, the J call TRBJ1-6, with D perhaps matching TRBD1 (6 bases). CDR1 is MNHNY and CDR2 is SVGAGI in the germline V gene (reference sequence). Trimming removed 11 bases at V and 9 bases at J, with 17 bases between. There are 13 residues in the CDR3. The CDR3 sequence: CAAARGLGSPLHF. For the CDR3, the DNA is TGTGCCGCGGCGCGGGGGCTAGGTTCACCCCTCCACTTT.

The rearrangement joins TRBV3-1 to TRBJ1-1; D is ambiguous. Trimming cost V 5 bases and J 8 bases, with 12 bases left between them. This CDR3 is 12 amino acids long. In germline, CDR1 is LGHDT, CDR2 YNNKEL (reference sequence). CDR3: CASSTRSTEAFF. Written as DNA, the CDR3 is TGTGCCAGCAGCACCCGCTCGACAGAAGCTTTCTTT.

This clonotype was seen a handful of times. The chain recombines TRBV29-1 with TRBJ2-7; 7 nucleotides match TRBD1. The ends lost 7 bases at V and 0 bases at J; junction bases unmatched: 6. This CDR3 spans 13 amino acids. Germline V gives CDR1 SQVTM, CDR2 ANQGSEA. The CDR3 loop is CSAAGGNSYEQYF. In DNA, the CDR3 is TGCAGCGCTGCAGGGGGTAACTCCTACGAGCAGTACTTC.

This chain joins TRBV4-2 and TRBJ2-1; D possibly corresponds to TRBD2 (6 bases). Trimming left V 1 base short and J 7 bases short, with 20 bases between. The CDR3 length is 17 residues. The germline V gene has CDR1 LGHNA and CDR2 YNFKEQ. CDR3 sequence (DNA): TGTGCCAGCAGCCAAGCGCCGGGACTGGCCTATGGTAATGAGCAGTTCTTC. This translates into CASSQAPGLAYGNEQFF.

This clonotype appeared a single time. This rearrangement joins TRBV7-8 to TRBJ1-1, with unresolved D. Trimming stripped 6 bases from V and 0 bases from J, with 8 bases between. In germline, CDR1 is SGHVS, CDR2 FQNEAQ. The CDR3 runs to 13 residues. CDR3 nucleotides: TGTGCCAGCAGGCTCAGCCTGAACACTGAAGCTTTCTTT. Amino acids: CASRLSLNTEAFF.

This clonotype has more than one count but fewer than ten. The genes are TRBV7-2 and TRBJ2-3, with D unclear. Germline values: CDR1 SGHTA, CDR2 FQGNSA. This CDR3 has 12 residues. With 7 bases removed from V and 4 bases from J, the gap between germline ends came to 9 bases. The CDR3 nucleotides are TGTGCCAGCACACCTGTAGCAGATACGCAGTATTTT. Encoded protein: CASTPVADTQYF.

This clonotype showed up just a few times. V is TRBV4-2 and J is TRBJ2-5; D might be TRBD2 (6 bases). The germline V gene encodes CDR1 LGHNA and CDR2 YNFKEQ. The CDR3 totals 17 residues. V dropped 0 bases and J dropped 2 bases, with 16 bases sitting between them. In nucleotides, the CDR3 is TGTGCCAGCAGCCAAGATGTGGGGGTAGGAGGGCAAGAGACCCAGTACTTC. Translating it yields CASSQDVGVGGQETQYF.

V gene TRBV7-9 combines with J gene TRBJ2-4, with a possible D match to TRBD1 (5 bases). The CDR3 spans 15 residues. Trimming removed 1 base at V and 7 bases at J, with 14 bases between. Germline V lookup: CDR1 SEHNR, CDR2 FQNEAQ (reference sequence). The CDR3 sequence is CASSLGGNPRNIQYF. The CDR3 DNA sequence: TGTGCCAGCAGCTTAGGGGGCAATCCGAGGAACATTCAGTACTTC.

J is TRBJ2-7 and V is TRBV4-1, with 9 bases that match TRBD1. Germline V gene sequence: CDR1 MGHRA, CDR2 YSYEKL. The CDR3 length is 17 residues. Unmatched junction bases numbered 12, after V lost 4 bases and J lost 2 bases. CDR3 nucleotides: TGCGCCAGCAGCCTCGCGGGACAGGGATTCGGCCCCTACGAGCAGTACTTC. It translates to CASSLAGQGFGPYEQYF.

The chain uses TRBV6-2 or TRBV6-3 and TRBJ2-5; weak D call: TRBD2 (6 bases). This CDR3 region has 13 residues. Germline lookup yields CDR1 MNHEY and CDR2 SVGEGT. The V gene lost 2 bases and the J gene lost 5 bases, with 9 bases spanning the gap. CDR3 nucleotides: TGTGCCAGCAGTTACCCGGAGGGGGAGACCCAGTACTTC. Amino acid sequence: CASSYPEGETQYF.

The V and J genes are TRBV5-1 and TRBJ1-6; no reliable D call. Trimming removed 0 bases at V and 18 bases at J, with 16 bases between. CDR1 is SGHRS, CDR2 YFSETQ, per germline. The CDR3 extends over 13 amino acids. CDR3 sequence: CASSLDAARTPHF. CDR3 bases: TGCGCCAGCAGCTTGGACGCCGCGAGGACCCCCCACTTT.

V usage is TRBV6-4 and J usage is TRBJ1-2, with D unclear. Germline assignment: CDR1 MRHNA and CDR2 SNTAGT. V lost 2 bases and J lost 1, with 11 bases in between. CDR3 size: 15 residues. In nucleotides, the CDR3 is TGTGCCAGCAGTGACCTGTCAGGAAATAACTATGGCTACACCTTC. It yields the protein CASSDLSGNNYGYTF.

The J gene is TRBJ2-3, the V gene TRBV20-1; 10 bases map to TRBD2. The CDR3 consists of 15 residues. The V gene's germline CDR1 is DFQATT and CDR2 SNEGSKA (reference sequence). Trimming took 5 bases from V and 4 from J; bases not matched to a gene: 9. The CDR3 bases are TGCAGTGCTGGTGATAGCGGGGGGTCCGCAGATACGCAGTATTTT. This translates into CSAGDSGGSADTQYF.

The rearrangement joins TRBV6-5 to TRBJ2-5; unclear D gene. Per germline, CDR1 MNHEY and CDR2 SVGAGI. V was trimmed by 6 bases and J by 5 bases, leaving 10 bases between them. The CDR3 has 12 amino acids. The CDR3 protein is CASSHNGETQYF. DNA of the CDR3: TGTGCCAGCAGCCACAACGGGGAGACCCAGTACTTC.

This chain connects TRBV15 to TRBJ2-7; 7 nucleotides line up with TRBD2. The germline V gene has CDR1 LNHNV and CDR2 YYDKDF (reference sequence). The CDR3 is 15 residues long. The trim removed 1 base at V and 3 bases at J, leaving 6 bases unmatched. CDR3 in amino acids: CATSRGGGAGYEQYF. CDR3 DNA: TGTGCCACCAGCAGAGGCGGGGGTGCAGGCTACGAGCAGTACTTC.

This clonotype was seen more than once but under ten times. In nucleotides, the CDR3 is TGCAGCGTTGCCCCCGGGAGCGGGGGGTACGGCGAGCAGTACTTC. Translating it yields CSVAPGSGGYGEQYF. The V call is TRBV29-1, the J call TRBJ2-7; 9 bases agree with TRBD2. Losses at the gene ends were 4 bases for V and 6 bases for J; bases not matched to a gene: 13. This CDR3 is 15 amino acids long. Germline V gene sequence: CDR1 SQVTM, CDR2 ANQGSEA.

The chain couples TRBV5-6 to TRBJ1-1, with a tentative D call TRBD1 (6 bases). Germline lookup yields CDR1 SGHDT and CDR2 YYEEEE. Trimming stripped 0 bases from V and 1 base from J, with 16 bases between. The CDR3 consists of 17 residues. The CDR3 DNA reads TGTGCCAGCAGCTTGGAAGTAGGGGGACAACGGAACACTGAAGCTTTCTTT. Translation gives CASSLEVGGQRNTEAFF.